Shown below are 28 T cell receptor beta chains from a single sample sequenced in a study of shared clonotypes between healthy human individuals. Profiled with immunoSEQ multiplex PCR; TCRdb holds only in-frame clones, not every one. The table shows fewer than 3 million clones, with around 93% occurring only once. The sample was naive CD4+ T cells from PBMCs. The subset here: CD45RA+ positively selected. Receptors were obtained from a man younger than 35 in good health. Some clones in this sample may be carry-over from other donors' samples.

The rearrangement joins TRBV6-5 to TRBJ2-1; possibly TRBD1 or TRBD2 for D (6 bases each). The germline V gene has CDR1 MNHEY and CDR2 SVGAGI. The CDR3 has 15 residues. The V gene lost 5 bases and the J gene lost 5 bases, with 16 bases spanning the gap. DNA for the CDR3: TGTGCCAGCAGTACTCGGAGGGGGAGCGACAATGAGCAGTTCTTC. Translated: CASSTRRGSDNEQFF.

The genes are TRBV19 and TRBJ2-3; TRBD1 matches at 9 bases. The CDR3 loop spans 17 amino acids. V was pared by 4 bases and J by 3 bases, with 11 bases of the junction left unmatched. Germline V gene sequence: CDR1 LNHDA, CDR2 SQIVND (reference sequence). In nucleotides, the CDR3 is TGTGCCAGTAGTACCTTGGACAGGGGAGTGGGGACAGATACGCAGTATTTT. Its protein is CASSTLDRGVGTDTQYF.

The J gene is TRBJ2-7, the V gene TRBV5-1; D possibly matches TRBD1 or TRBD2 (6 bases each). V was clipped by 4 bases and J by 2 bases, with 13 bases between them. Germline V gene sequence: CDR1 SGHRS, CDR2 YFSETQ. This CDR3 is 14 amino acids long. The CDR3 sequence: CASSTGGPTYEQYF. The CDR3 nucleotides read TGCGCCAGCAGCACCGGGGGCCCGACCTACGAGCAGTACTTC.

V usage is TRBV5-1 and J usage is TRBJ2-7, with D possibly being TRBD2 (6 bases). This CDR3 is built from 14 residues. The V end lost 7 bases, the J end lost 0 bases, and 14 bases lay between the germline ends. CDR1 and CDR2 from the germline V gene are SGHRS and YFSETQ. CDR3 in amino acids: CASRTGTYSYEQYF. The CDR3 bases are TGCGCCAGCCGCACCGGGACTTACTCCTACGAGCAGTACTTC. Looking up the rest from reference TRBV5-1 and TRBJ2-7 gives the full variable domain: KAGVTQTPRYLIKTRGQQVTLSCSPISGHRSVSWYQQTPGQGLQFLFEYFSETQRNKGNFPGRFSGRQFSNSRSEMNVSTLELGDSALYLCASRTGTYSYEQYFGPGTRLTVT.

The rearrangement joins TRBV7-9 to TRBJ2-1; a possible D gene is TRBD2 (6 bases). The germline gives CDR1 SEHNR, CDR2 FQNEAQ (reference sequence). Trimming cost V 2 bases and J 7 bases, with 9 bases left between them. This CDR3 spans 13 amino acids. CDR3 DNA sequence: TGTGCCAGCAGCTTATACGGGACTAATGAGCAGTTCTTC. Protein: CASSLYGTNEQFF.

The DNA for the CDR3 is TGTGCCAGCTCACCATGGTCATCCCTGGCCCAGTCCGGGGAGCAGTACTTC. As protein: CASSPWSSLAQSGEQYF. V usage is TRBV18 and J usage is TRBJ2-7; D call uncertain. Deletions cut 2 bases from V and 7 bases from J, with 24 bases between. This CDR3 spans 17 amino acids. Germline V gene lookup returns CDR1 KGHSH and CDR2 LQKENI.

The chain joins TRBV5-1 to TRBJ2-1; D possibly corresponds to TRBD1 (6 bases). In germline, CDR1 is SGHRS, CDR2 YFSETQ. This CDR3 spans 14 amino acids. V was pared by 1 base and J by 8 bases, with 13 bases between. The chain's CDR3 is CASSLTGRVYEQFF. The CDR3 DNA reads as TGCGCCAGCAGCTTGACAGGGCGGGTTTATGAGCAGTTCTTC.

This clone was seen just once. Other nucleotide sequences from this sample produce the same CDR3. This chain links TRBV5-1 with TRBJ2-7, with 8 bases lining up with TRBD1. CDR1 and CDR2 from the germline V gene are SGHRS and YFSETQ. This CDR3 is 14 amino acids long. J gave up 2 bases and V 4 bases, and 5 bases lay outside the gene matches. This CDR3 is CASSTGQVAYEQYF. The DNA of the CDR3 is TGCGCCAGCAGCACGGGACAGGTCGCCTACGAGCAGTACTTC.

The CDR3 region has the DNA TGCAGCGTGGGGGTAACTAGCACAGATACGCAGTATTTT. The encoded protein is CSVGVTSTDTQYF. V is TRBV29-1 and J is TRBJ2-3; TRBD1 or TRBD2 may be the D gene (5 bases each). The CDR3 sequence is 13 residues long. Germline values: CDR1 SQVTM, CDR2 ANQGSEA. Trimming left V 6 bases short and J 0 bases short, with 10 bases between.

This chain connects TRBV9 to TRBJ2-3; D is ambiguous. The V gene's germline CDR1 is SGDLS and CDR2 YYNGEE. Trimming pared 4 bases from V and 9 bases from J, leaving 15 bases between. The CDR3 covers 13 residues. The CDR3 reads CASSYRTHETQYF. The CDR3 DNA is TGTGCCAGCAGCTATAGGACCCACGAGACGCAGTATTTT.

The genes are TRBV2 and TRBJ2-2, with D possibly called TRBD1 or TRBD2 (5 bases each). This CDR3 spans 14 amino acids. Deletions cut 6 bases from V and 4 bases from J, with 12 bases between. CDR1 SNHLY and CDR2 FYNNEI come from the germline V gene. CDR3 nucleotides: TGTGCCAGCAGATCCAGGGACGGCACCGGGGAGCTGTTTTTT. This translates into CASRSRDGTGELFF.

The gene calls are TRBV5-1 and TRBJ2-1, with a tentative D call TRBD2 (7 bases). The germline V gene has CDR1 SGHRS and CDR2 YFSETQ. Trimming pared 1 base from V and 4 bases from J, leaving 18 bases between. The CDR3 is 17 amino acids. The CDR3 nucleotides are TGCGCCAGCAGCTTGTATGCGGGGGCCCCGTTGTACAATGAGCAGTTCTTC. The encoded protein is CASSLYAGAPLYNEQFF.

About this clone itself: The sample holds other DNA sequences that translate to the same CDR3. CDR3 bases: TGCGCCAGCAGTCAGGAGAACTATGGCTACACCTTC. Translation gives CASSQENYGYTF. V gene TRBV5-1 combines with J gene TRBJ1-2, with D hard to call. The CDR3 has 12 amino acids. Germline CDR1 SGHRS, CDR2 YFSETQ. V shed 5 bases and J shed 2 bases, with 7 bases lying between them.

The rearrangement joins TRBV7-3 to TRBJ1-1; D gene ambiguous. The CDR3 totals 15 residues. V lost 0 bases and J 3 bases, leaving 11 bases between the germline ends. Germline CDR1 SGHTA, CDR2 FQGTGA. CDR3 residues: CASSLTAGLDTEAFF. Here the CDR3 DNA reads TGTGCCAGCAGCTTAACGGCGGGGTTGGACACTGAAGCTTTCTTT. Full variable domain (rest looked up from reference TRBV7-3 and TRBJ1-1): GAGVSQTPSNKVTEKGKYVELRCDPISGHTALYWYRQSLGQGPEFLIYFQGTGAADDSGLPNDRFFAVRPEGSVSTLKIQRTERGDSAVYLCASSLTAGLDTEAFFGQGTRLTVV.

V gene TRBV4-2 combines with J gene TRBJ2-4; 7 bases map to TRBD2. V lost 3 bases, J lost 9 bases, and 14 bases stayed unmatched. The CDR3 covers 16 residues. From germline, CDR1 is LGHNA and CDR2 YNFKEQ. The CDR3 coding sequence is TGTGCCAGCAGCCAGGCGGGGGTAGGGGTTTGGGGCATTCAGTACTTC. This translates into CASSQAGVGVWGIQYF.

This clone was detected only once. The chain has TRBV10-3 and TRBJ2-3; no clear D. CDR1 is ENHRY and CDR2 is SYGVKD in the germline V gene. Trimming shortened V by 3 bases and J by 4 bases, and 11 bases separated the two germline ends. The CDR3 runs to 14 residues. CDR3 residues: CAISEHLPADTQYF. The CDR3 DNA is TGTGCCATCAGTGAACACCTCCCGGCAGATACGCAGTATTTT.

The chain recombines TRBV7-8 with TRBJ2-5; maybe TRBD1 (5 bases). V dropped 2 bases and J dropped 1 base, with 5 bases sitting between them. The CDR3 sequence is 13 residues long. CDR1 SGHVS and CDR2 FQNEAQ come from the germline V gene. The CDR3 sequence: CASSLQGQETQYF. The CDR3 DNA follows: TGTGCCAGCAGCTTACAGGGCCAAGAGACCCAGTACTTC. The full variable domain, in which reference TRBV7-8 and TRBJ2-5 provide the parts outside the CDR3, is GAGVSQSPRYKVAKRGQDVALRCDPISGHVSLFWYQQALGQGPEFLTYFQNEAQLDKSGLPSDRFFAERPEGSVSTLKIQRTQQEDSAVYLCASSLQGQETQYFGPGTRLLVL.

The V and J genes are TRBV5-1 and TRBJ2-3; D unclear. V dropped 0 bases and J dropped 1 base, with 9 bases sitting between them. This CDR3 spans 15 amino acids. Germline V CDR1 and CDR2: SGHRS, YFSETQ. The CDR3 here is CASSLDLRGTDTQYF. CDR3 coding DNA: TGCGCCAGCAGCTTGGATCTTCGGGGCACAGATACGCAGTATTTT.

V is TRBV19 and J is TRBJ2-7; D possibly corresponds to TRBD2 (6 bases). The CDR3 consists of 15 residues. The ends were cut back, 5 bases at V and 3 bases at J, with 17 bases in the middle. Germline V gene data show CDR1 as LNHDA and CDR2 as SQIVND (reference sequence). CDR3 DNA sequence: TGTGCCAGTAGTCACCGGGGGAGGACTATCTACGAGCAGTACTTC. Its translation: CASSHRGRTIYEQYF.

V usage is TRBV28 and J usage is TRBJ2-7, with D possibly called TRBD1 or TRBD2 (5 bases each). The ends were cut back, 3 bases at V and 2 bases at J, with 17 bases in the middle. Germline loops: CDR1 MDHEN, CDR2 SYDVKM. The CDR3 contains 16 residues. CDR3 region: CASSFRPGTKTYEQYF. The DNA for the CDR3 is TGTGCCAGCAGTTTCCGCCCCGGGACCAAAACCTACGAGCAGTACTTC.

In this sample, this clone turned up once. V gene TRBV5-6 combines with J gene TRBJ2-5; D possibly corresponds to TRBD2 (6 bases). Germline-derived CDR1 and CDR2 are SGHDT and YYEEEE. This CDR3 is built from 15 residues. Trimming removed 4 bases at V and 5 bases at J, with 18 bases between. CDR3 sequence reads: CASSEGLNRVETQYF. As DNA, the CDR3 is TGTGCCAGCAGCGAGGGACTCAATCGGGTGGAGACCCAGTACTTC. Combining the CDR3 with reference TRBV5-6 and TRBJ2-5 gives the whole variable domain DAGVTQSPTHLIKTRGQQVTLRCSPKSGHDTVSWYQQALGQGPQFIFQYYEEEERQRGNFPDRFSGHQFPNYSSELNVNALLLGDSALYLCASSEGLNRVETQYFGPGTRLLVL.

The J gene is TRBJ1-1, the V gene TRBV30; the D gene is possibly TRBD1 (5 bases). Looked up from germline, CDR1 is GTSNPN and CDR2 is SVGIG (reference sequence). CDR3 size: 12 residues. V lost 7 bases to trimming and J lost 6 bases, with 15 bases between them. The CDR3 bases are TGTGCCTCCTCGCGAGTGGGGGCTGAAGCTTTCTTT. Translation gives CASSRVGAEAFF.

This chain uses TRBV19 with TRBJ2-5, with D tentatively TRBD2 (5 bases). CDR1 is LNHDA, CDR2 SQIVND, per germline (reference sequence). V lost 10 bases, J lost 4 bases, and 13 bases lay in between. The CDR3 is made up of 12 amino acids. The CDR3: CATSRGRETQYF. The CDR3 DNA reads as TGTGCCACATCCCGAGGGAGAGAGACCCAGTACTTC.

The rearrangement joins TRBV6-5 to TRBJ2-7, with D hard to call. The CDR3 consists of 13 residues. CDR1 is MNHEY, CDR2 SVGAGI, per germline. With 8 bases removed from V and 2 bases from J, the gap between germline ends came to 13 bases. CDR3 nucleotide sequence: TGTGCCAGCGGTGGACGGTTTACCTACGAGCAGTACTTC. This translates into CASGGRFTYEQYF.

The chain uses TRBV5-6 and TRBJ2-6; D call uncertain. Germline CDR1 reads SGHDT; CDR2 reads YYEEEE. The CDR3 is made up of 15 amino acids. Trimming took off 1 base at V and 0 bases at J, with 5 bases between the two ends. The CDR3 region has the DNA TGTGCCAGCAGCTTGTATAGCTCTGGGGCCAACGTCCTGACTTTC. Residues: CASSLYSSGANVLTF.

The rearrangement links TRBV20-1 to TRBJ1-1; TRBD1 might be the D (5 bases). The CDR3 loop spans 11 amino acids. CDR1 is DFQATT and CDR2 is SNEGSKA in the germline V gene (reference sequence). The V and J ends lost 3 bases and 11 bases respectively, with 13 bases between them. The CDR3 spells CSASPGSGAFF. The CDR3 nucleotides are TGCAGTGCTAGTCCGGGATCAGGGGCTTTCTTT.

The rearrangement joins TRBV2 to TRBJ2-5; D unresolved. The germline V and J ends were trimmed by 2 bases and 0 bases, with 1 base remaining between them. This CDR3 comprises 12 residues. Germline V gene lookup returns CDR1 SNHLY and CDR2 FYNNEI. The CDR3 protein is CASSEHQETQYF. The CDR3 DNA reads as TGTGCCAGCAGTGAACACCAAGAGACCCAGTACTTC.

The rearrangement joins TRBV14 to TRBJ2-7; 8 nucleotides match TRBD2. V gave up 4 bases and J gave up 5 bases; unmatched junction bases: 7. CDR3 length equals 14 residues. CDR1 and CDR2 (germline): SGHDN, FVKESK. The CDR3 coding sequence is TGTGCCAGCAGCCCCCCGGGAGGGAGAAACGAGCAGTACTTC. Its protein product is CASSPPGGRNEQYF.